The entry below gives a single T cell receptor beta chain sequence along with its context. What it binds is unknown. The data originate from a study of cytomegalovirus exposure and HLA in healthy donors. The overall study: HLA-typed donors were the source of approximately 88 million unique TCRs held in an early data release. General study findings and limits: The Asian-associated ancestry cluster reportedly had fewer N-insertions than the roughly 670-donor mean in a later analysis. A later analysis found most CMV-associated TCR beta chains apparently HLA-restricted.

Primers included in the PCR were 60 Vbeta and 13 Jbeta primers. TCRdb's copy holds only in-frame clones and misses some; the assay was immunoSEQ multiplex PCR. The profile shows some 170,000 clones, just over 70% of them singletons. Unmatched junction bases numbered 4, after V lost 4 bases and J lost 4 bases. The CDR3 has 14 amino acids. In germline, CDR1 is SGHRS, CDR2 YFSETQ. The receptor's source is a human donor in good health. The V gene is TRBV5-1, the J gene TRBJ2-1; TRBD2 agrees at 8 bases. The specimen sequenced was PBMCs. CDR3 sequence (DNA): TGCGCCAGCAGCGCGGGGGGAACATACAATGAGCAGTTCTTC. This codes for CASSAGGTYNEQFF.